The clone carrying this T cell receptor beta chain appeared once. Its specificity is unknown. The sample is drawn from a study of OX40 agonist ivuxolimab in advanced cancers. Generated by immunoSEQ multiplex PCR, the TCRdb table keeps only in-frame clones and is missing some. The sample has about 70,000 clones; 60% to 80% are singletons. Whole-study findings and limits: Compared with others, partial responders at 0.1-3.0 mg/kg displayed clonal expansion among the lowest. Researchers did not determine the expanded peripheral T cells' antigen specificity. Doses of 0.1 to 3.0 mg/kg were accompanied by clonal expansion of CD4+ and CD8+ blood T cells by week 6.

CDR3 length equals 16 residues. V was clipped by 0 bases and J by 3 bases, with 15 bases between them. CDR1 and CDR2 from the germline V gene are LNHDA and SQIVND (reference sequence). The chain couples TRBV19 to TRBJ2-7, with D perhaps TRBD2 (6 bases). The sample consisted of CD4+ or CD8+ T cells sorted from blood, taken in a trial of the OX40 agonist ivuxolimab. The origin of this receptor is an adult with an advanced solid tumor such as melanoma, head and neck, liver or kidney cancer. CDR3 sequence (DNA): TGTGCCAGTAGTATAGATCCGGGAGCCGCATTCTACGAGCAGTACTTC. This codes for CASSIDPGAAFYEQYF.